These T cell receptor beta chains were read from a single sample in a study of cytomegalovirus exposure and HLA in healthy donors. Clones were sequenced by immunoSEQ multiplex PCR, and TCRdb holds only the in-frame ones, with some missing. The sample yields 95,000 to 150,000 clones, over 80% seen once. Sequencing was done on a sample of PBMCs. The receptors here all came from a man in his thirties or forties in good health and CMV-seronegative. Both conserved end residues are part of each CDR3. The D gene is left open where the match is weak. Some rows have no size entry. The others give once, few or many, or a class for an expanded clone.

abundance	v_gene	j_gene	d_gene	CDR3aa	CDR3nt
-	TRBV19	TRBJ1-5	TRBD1	CASSVTGGDQPQHF	TGTGCCAGTAGTGTAACAGGGGGCGACCAGCCCCAGCATTTT
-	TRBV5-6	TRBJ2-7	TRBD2	CASSSGGGQGHSYEQYF	TGTGCCAGCAGCTCTGGGGGAGGGCAGGGCCATTCCTACGAGCAGTACTTC
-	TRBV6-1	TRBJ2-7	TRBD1	CASSGMTGGDEQYF	TGTGCCAGCAGTGGGATGACAGGGGGCGACGAGCAGTACTTC
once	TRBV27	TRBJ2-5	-	CASTERGRQETQYF	TGTGCCAGCACCGAAAGGGGAAGGCAAGAGACCCAGTACTTC
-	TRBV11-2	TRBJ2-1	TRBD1	CASSPKPDRAEFF	TGTGCCAGCAGCCCTAAACCCGACAGGGCGGAGTTCTTC
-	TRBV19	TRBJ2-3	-	CASTRTSSTDTQYF	TGTGCCAGTACTAGGACTTCTAGCACAGATACGCAGTATTTT
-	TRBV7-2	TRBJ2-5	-	CASSFQTGQETQYF	TGTGCCAGCAGCTTCCAGACAGGACAAGAGACCCAGTACTTC
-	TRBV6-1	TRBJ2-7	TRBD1	CASRKGQGYEQYF	TGTGCCAGCAGAAAGGGACAGGGGTACGAGCAGTACTTC
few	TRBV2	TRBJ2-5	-	CASSQDSWGETQYF	TGTGCCAGCAGTCAGGACAGCTGGGGGGAGACCCAGTACTTC
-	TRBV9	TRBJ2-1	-	CASSALDSYNEQFF	TGTGCCAGCAGCGCCTTAGACAGTTACAATGAGCAGTTCTTC
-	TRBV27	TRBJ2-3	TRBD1	CASGQGAQDTQYF	TGTGCCAGCGGCCAGGGGGCGCAAGATACGCAGTATTTT
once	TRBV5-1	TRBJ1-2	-	CASSLQEGAPIGGYTF	TGCGCCAGCAGTTTACAGGAGGGTGCCCCAATTGGTGGCTACACCTTC
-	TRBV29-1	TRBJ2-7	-	CSVEGGTPYEQYF	TGCAGCGTTGAAGGCGGGACTCCCTACGAGCAGTACTTC
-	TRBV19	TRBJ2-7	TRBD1	CASSIAGQGYEQYF	TGTGCCAGTAGTATTGCGGGACAGGGCTACGAGCAGTACTTC
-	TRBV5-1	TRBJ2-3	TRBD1	CASSTGQGTDTQYF	TGCGCCAGCAGCACGGGACAGGGAACAGATACGCAGTATTTT
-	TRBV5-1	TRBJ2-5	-	CASSSVIGLRETQYF	TGCGCCAGCAGCTCAGTAATAGGATTGAGGGAGACCCAGTACTTC
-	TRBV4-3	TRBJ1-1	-	CASSQYQLGTEAFF	TGCGCCAGCAGCCAGTATCAACTAGGGACTGAAGCTTTCTTT
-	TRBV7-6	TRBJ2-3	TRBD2	CASSWGLAGSTDTQYF	TGTGCCAGCAGCTGGGGACTAGCGGGCTCTACAGATACGCAGTATTTT
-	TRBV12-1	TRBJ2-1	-	CASSFDSGGSGNEQFF	TGTGCCAGCAGCTTTGACAGCGGGGGTTCCGGGAATGAGCAGTTCTTC
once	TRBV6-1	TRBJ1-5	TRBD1	CASSTGGRQPQHF	TGTGCCAGCAGCACAGGGGGCCGGCAGCCCCAGCATTTT
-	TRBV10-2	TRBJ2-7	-	CASSDWRKEQYF	TGCGCCAGCAGTGATTGGAGGAAGGAGCAGTACTTC
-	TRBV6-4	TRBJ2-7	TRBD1	CASSRDRGYEQYF	TGTGCCAGCAGCCGGGACAGGGGGTACGAGCAGTACTTC
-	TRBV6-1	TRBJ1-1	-	CASSEVGRLMNTEAFF	TGTGCCAGCAGTGAAGTGGGGAGACTTATGAACACTGAAGCTTTCTTT
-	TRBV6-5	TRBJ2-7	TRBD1	CASRDRGRLDEQYF	TGTGCCAGCAGAGACAGGGGGCGCCTGGACGAGCAGTACTTC
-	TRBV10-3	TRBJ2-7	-	CAISYNTGIGEQYF	TGTGCCATCAGCTATAATACAGGGATTGGCGAGCAGTACTTC
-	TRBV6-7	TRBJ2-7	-	CASSYPTSAQEYF	TGTGCCAGCAGTTACCCCACTTCCGCGCAGGAGTACTTC
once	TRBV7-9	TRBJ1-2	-	CASSLYVSYGYTF	TGTGCCAGCAGCTTATATGTTTCCTATGGCTACACCTTC
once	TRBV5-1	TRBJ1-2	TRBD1	CASSLGQGATGGYGYTF	TGCGCCAGCAGCCTAGGACAGGGGGCCACTGGTGGCTATGGCTACACCTTC
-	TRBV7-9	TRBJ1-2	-	CASSLVQGLDGYTF	TGTGCCAGCAGCTTAGTCCAGGGGCTAGATGGCTACACCTTC
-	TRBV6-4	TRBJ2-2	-	CASSDSEGSGELFF	TGTGCCAGCAGTGACTCGGAGGGGAGCGGGGAGCTGTTTTTT
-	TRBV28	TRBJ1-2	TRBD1	CASSQLNRGYGYTF	TGTGCCAGCAGTCAATTAAACAGGGGATATGGCTACACCTTC